The T cell receptor beta chain under discussion was sequenced for a study of cytomegalovirus exposure and HLA in healthy donors. This clone was observed a handful of times. The junction and the germline gene differ at one end; a read error may be behind it. The sample holds other DNA sequences that translate to the same CDR3. Primers included in the PCR were 60 Vbeta and 13 Jbeta primers. Profiling relied on immunoSEQ multiplex PCR, and the TCRdb table lists in-frame clones only, not all of them. The table records around 200,000 clones, under 85% of them present only once. Germline V gene data show CDR1 as LNHDA and CDR2 as SQIVND (reference sequence). The CDR3 is 16 amino acids. Healthy bone marrow donors made up the cohort.

The source material was PBMCs. The genes are TRBV19 and TRBJ1-5; tentatively, D is TRBD1 (6 bases). This TCR was sampled from a male donor in good health and CMV-seronegative. As DNA, the CDR3 is TGTGCCAGTACCCCAAGTGGGGGCCGGAGCAATCAGCCCCAGCACTTT. Amino acid sequence: CASTPSGGRSNQPQHF.